This T cell receptor beta chain stems from a study of CD8+ T cells in alopecia areata. Study-wide results and limits: Expanded CD8+ clones among the top 100, as well as scalp clonality, were significantly decreased by tofacitinib.

In each case, RNA was isolated and then reverse transcribed into cDNA as the sequencing template. Some clones are missing from TCRdb's copy, which holds only in-frame ones; the method was immunoSEQ multiplex PCR. The sample gives about 200,000 clones, under 70% of which show up once; about 4% is in the top ten. As to treatment: oral pan-JAK inhibitor, 5-10 mg twice daily. This CDR3 has 15 amino acids. Germline lookup yields CDR1 SGHTA and CDR2 FQGNSA. Trimming pared 5 bases from V and 2 bases from J, leaving 16 bases between. As concerns this clone: Its antigen is not identified.

V is TRBV7-2 and J is TRBJ2-7; a weak D match, TRBD2 (6 bases). The specimen comprised CD4+ T cells sorted from blood, sampled at week 4, from a patient treated with tofacitinib. This clonotype was sampled from a human donor with alopecia areata. DNA for the CDR3: TGTGCCAGCAGCCCCTGGGGTAGCGGCACCTACGAGCAGTACTTC. Protein: CASSPWGSGTYEQYF.